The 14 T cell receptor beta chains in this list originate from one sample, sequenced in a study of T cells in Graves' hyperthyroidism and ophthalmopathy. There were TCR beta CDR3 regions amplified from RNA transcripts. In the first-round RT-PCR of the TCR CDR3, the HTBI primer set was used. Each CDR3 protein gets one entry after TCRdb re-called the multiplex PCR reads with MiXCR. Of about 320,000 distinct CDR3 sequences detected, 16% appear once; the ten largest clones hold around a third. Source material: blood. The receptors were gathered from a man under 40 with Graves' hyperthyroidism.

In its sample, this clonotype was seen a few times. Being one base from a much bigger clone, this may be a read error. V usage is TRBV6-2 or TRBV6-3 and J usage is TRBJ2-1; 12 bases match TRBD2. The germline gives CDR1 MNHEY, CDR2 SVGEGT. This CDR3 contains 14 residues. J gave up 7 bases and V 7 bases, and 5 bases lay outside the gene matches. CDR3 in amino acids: CASNRLAGANEQFF. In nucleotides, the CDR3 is TGTGCCAGCAACAGACTAGCGGGAGCGAATGAGCAGTTCTTC.

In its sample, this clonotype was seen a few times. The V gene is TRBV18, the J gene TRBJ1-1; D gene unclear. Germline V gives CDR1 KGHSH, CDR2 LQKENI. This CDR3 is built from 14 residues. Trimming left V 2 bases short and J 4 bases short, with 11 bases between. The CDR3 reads CASSPASAGTEAFF. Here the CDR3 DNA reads TGTGCCAGCTCACCAGCTTCAGCGGGCACTGAAGCTTTCTTT.

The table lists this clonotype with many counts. CDR3 nucleotide sequence: TGTGCCAGCAGCCGAAGTCGTGGGGGGACTGAAGCTTTCTTT. Protein: CASSRSRGGTEAFF. The V call is TRBV12-3 or TRBV12-4, the J call TRBJ1-1; D is perhaps TRBD1 (5 bases). Trimming removed 6 bases at V and 5 bases at J, with 16 bases between. The CDR3 contains 14 residues.

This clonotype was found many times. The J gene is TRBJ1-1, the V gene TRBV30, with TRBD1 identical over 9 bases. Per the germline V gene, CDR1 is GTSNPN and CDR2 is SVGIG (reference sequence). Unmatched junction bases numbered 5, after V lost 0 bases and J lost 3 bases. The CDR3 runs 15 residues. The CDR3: CAWSVYRGRYTEAFF. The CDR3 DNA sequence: TGTGCCTGGAGTGTATACAGGGGGCGGTACACTGAAGCTTTCTTT.

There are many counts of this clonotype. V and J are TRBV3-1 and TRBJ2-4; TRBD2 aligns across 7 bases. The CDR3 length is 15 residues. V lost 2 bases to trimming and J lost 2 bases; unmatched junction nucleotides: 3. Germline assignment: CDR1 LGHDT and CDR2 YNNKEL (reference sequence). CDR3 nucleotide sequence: TGTGCCAGCAGCCAATGGCGGGGGTCCAAAAACATTCAGTACTTC. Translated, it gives CASSQWRGSKNIQYF.

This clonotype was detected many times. CDR3 DNA: TGTGCCAGCAGTTTACAAGACCGCGACGTAGGTCCTGGCACTGAAGCTTTCTTT. It is translated as CASSLQDRDVGPGTEAFF. This chain connects TRBV28 to TRBJ1-1; D gene ambiguous. Trimming took 2 bases from V and 4 from J, leaving 23 bases between them. The CDR3 has 18 residues. The germline V gene encodes CDR1 MDHEN and CDR2 SYDVKM.

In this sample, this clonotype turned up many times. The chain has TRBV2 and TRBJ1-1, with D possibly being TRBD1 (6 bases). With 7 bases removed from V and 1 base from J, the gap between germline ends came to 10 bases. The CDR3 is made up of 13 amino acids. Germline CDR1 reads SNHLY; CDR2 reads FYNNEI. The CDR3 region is CASTEQGNTEAFF. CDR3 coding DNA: TGTGCCAGCACCGAACAGGGGAACACTGAAGCTTTCTTT.

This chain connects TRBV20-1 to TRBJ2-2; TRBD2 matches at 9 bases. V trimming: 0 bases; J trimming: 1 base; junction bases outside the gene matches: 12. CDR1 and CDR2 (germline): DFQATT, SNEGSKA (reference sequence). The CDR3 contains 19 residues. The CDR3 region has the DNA TGCAGTGCTAGAGATGTTAGGGGTAGCGGGAGAATGAACACCGGGGAGCTGTTTTTT. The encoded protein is CSARDVRGSGRMNTGELFF.

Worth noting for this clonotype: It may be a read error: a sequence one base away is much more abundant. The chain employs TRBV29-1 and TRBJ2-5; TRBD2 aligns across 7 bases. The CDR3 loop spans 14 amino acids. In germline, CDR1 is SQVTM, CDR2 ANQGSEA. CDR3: CSVTTSRHQEAQYF. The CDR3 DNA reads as TGCAGCGTGACGACTAGCAGACACCAAGAGGCCCAGTACTTC.

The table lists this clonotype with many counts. The CDR3 sequence is CASIYAGINNEQFF. The CDR3, as DNA: TGTGCCAGCATCTACGCAGGGATAAACAATGAGCAGTTCTTC. This chain connects TRBV2 to TRBJ2-1; TRBD1 is a possible D gene (5 bases). Trimming took 7 bases from V and 5 from J, leaving 15 bases between them. This CDR3 has 14 residues. CDR1 and CDR2 from the germline V gene are SNHLY and FYNNEI.

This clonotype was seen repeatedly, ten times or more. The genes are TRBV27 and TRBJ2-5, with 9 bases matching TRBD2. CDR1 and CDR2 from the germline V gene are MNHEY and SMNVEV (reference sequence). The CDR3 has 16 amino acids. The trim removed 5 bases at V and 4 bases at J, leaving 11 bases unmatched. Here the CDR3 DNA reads TGTGCCAGCAGTAGGAAGGCGGGAGGGGGTCCAGAGACCCAGTACTTC. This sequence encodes CASSRKAGGGPETQYF.

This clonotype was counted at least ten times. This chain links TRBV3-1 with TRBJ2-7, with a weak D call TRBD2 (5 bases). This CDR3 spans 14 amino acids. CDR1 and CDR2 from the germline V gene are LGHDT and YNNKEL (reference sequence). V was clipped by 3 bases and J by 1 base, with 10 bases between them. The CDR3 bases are TGTGCCAGCAGCCATGGAGAGGGATCCTACGAGCAGTACTTC. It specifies CASSHGEGSYEQYF.

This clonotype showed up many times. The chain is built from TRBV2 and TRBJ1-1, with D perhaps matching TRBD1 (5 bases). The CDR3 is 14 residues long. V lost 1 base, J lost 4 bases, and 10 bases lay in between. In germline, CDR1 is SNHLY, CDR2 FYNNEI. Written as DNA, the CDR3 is TGTGCCAGCAGTGAAGTACCAGGGAGCACTGAAGCTTTCTTT. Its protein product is CASSEVPGSTEAFF.

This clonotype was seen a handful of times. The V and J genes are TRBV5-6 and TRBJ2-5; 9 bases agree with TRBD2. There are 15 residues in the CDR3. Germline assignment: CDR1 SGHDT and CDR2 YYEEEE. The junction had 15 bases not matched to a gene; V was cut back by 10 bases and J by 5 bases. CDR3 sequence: CAGAEGGRAQETQYF. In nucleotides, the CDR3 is TGTGCCGGAGCGGAGGGCGGGAGGGCCCAGGAGACCCAGTACTTC.